The clone carrying this TCR beta chain has at least ten counts. This sample was included in a study of T cells in Graves' hyperthyroidism and ophthalmopathy. Diagnostic decisions used clinical symptoms, serum thyroxine and TRAb, thyroid ultrasound and orbital computed tomography. Trimming took off 4 bases at V and 2 bases at J, with 8 bases between the two ends. The CDR3 is 13 residues long. Germline lookup yields CDR1 SGDLS and CDR2 YYNGEE. The source material, RNA transcripts, was used to amplify TCR beta CDR3 regions. A set of HTBI primers served as the primers for a first-round RT-PCR of the TCR CDR3. TCRdb used MiXCR to reprocess the multiplex PCR reads, holding one entry per CDR3 protein. The sample holds roughly 280,000 distinct CDR3 sequences, 15% to 20% seen once.

The J gene is TRBJ2-3, the V gene TRBV9, with D possibly TRBD2 on 5 matching bases. This TCR came from an older woman with Graves' ophthalmopathy. The specimen sequenced was blood. The CDR3 reads CASSRESTDTQYF. The CDR3 region has the DNA TGTGCCAGCAGCCGGGAATCCACAGATACGCAGTATTTT.